Presented here are 3 T cell receptor beta chains from one specimen sequenced in a study of shared clonotypes between healthy human individuals. Clones were read by immunoSEQ multiplex PCR, and TCRdb kept only the in-frame ones, dropping some. The repertoire holds about 870,000 clones, nearly 95% seen once, with less than 25% in the top ten. CD45RO-negative CD8 cells positively selected for CCR7 made up the naive population, which excluded terminally differentiated effector memory CD45RA+ cells. The sample comprised naive CD8+ T cells sorted from blood. The receptors originated from a man aged 30-40 years in good health.

This clone was recorded once. The V gene is TRBV12-5, the J gene TRBJ2-3; 12 positions agree with TRBD2. J lost 3 bases, V lost 5 bases, and 3 bases had no gene match. This CDR3 contains 15 residues. Germline CDR1 and CDR2: LGHNT and FRNRAP. This CDR3 reads CASGRGTSGTDTQYF. The CDR3, as DNA: TGTGCTAGTGGTCGCGGGACTAGCGGGACAGATACGCAGTATTTT.

The rearrangement links TRBV7-9 to TRBJ1-4; a weak D match, TRBD1 (5 bases). This CDR3 comprises 17 residues. CDR1 is SEHNR and CDR2 is FQNEAQ in the germline V gene (reference sequence). The ends were cut back, 5 bases at V and 0 bases at J, with 16 bases in the middle. The CDR3 DNA is TGTGCCAGCAGCCCATCGAGAAGGGGCGCAACTAATGAAAAACTGTTTTTT. As protein: CASSPSRRGATNEKLFF.

The genes are TRBV5-1 and TRBJ2-1, with TRBD2 identical over 10 bases. J lost 7 bases, V lost 0 bases, and 4 bases had no gene match. This CDR3 is 15 amino acids long. Germline V gives CDR1 SGHRS, CDR2 YFSETQ. In nucleotides, the CDR3 is TGCGCCAGCAGCTTGGACCCTAGCGGGAGTAATGAGCAGTTCTTC. Protein: CASSLDPSGSNEQFF. The whole variable domain, remainder taken from reference TRBV5-1 and TRBJ2-1, is KAGVTQTPRYLIKTRGQQVTLSCSPISGHRSVSWYQQTPGQGLQFLFEYFSETQRNKGNFPGRFSGRQFSNSRSEMNVSTLELGDSALYLCASSLDPSGSNEQFFGPGTRLTVL.